A selection of T cell receptor beta chains follows, all from one sample in a study of beta chain features in type 1 diabetes. Measured with immunoSEQ multiplex PCR; TCRdb has only the in-frame clones, and not every one. The sample consists of about 330,000 clones, about 11% of them appearing once. The sample consisted of naive CD4+ T cells from blood. Receptors were obtained from a woman in her 30s in good health. CDR3s include the opening cysteine and the closing phenylalanine or tryptophan. Fields, in order: J gene, clone size, V gene, D gene, CDR3 protein, CDR3 DNA. The D gene is left open where the match is weak. Only some rows state a clone size, as once, few, many or a class for expanded clones.

j_gene: TRBJ2-6; abundance: few; v_gene: TRBV7-3; d_gene: TRBD1; CDR3aa: CASSLQGALSGANVLTF; CDR3nt: TGTGCCAGCAGCTTACAGGGGGCTCTATCTGGGGCCAACGTCCTGACTTTC
j_gene: TRBJ2-3; abundance: few; v_gene: TRBV7-2; d_gene: TRBD2; CDR3aa: CASSFGGTTSTDTQYF; CDR3nt: TGTGCCAGCAGCTTTGGGGGGACTACTAGCACAGATACGCAGTATTTT
j_gene: TRBJ2-3; abundance: .; v_gene: TRBV5-1; d_gene: TRBD2; CDR3aa: CASSFQRGTTDTQYF; CDR3nt: TGCGCCAGCAGCTTCCAGCGGGGAACCACAGATACGCAGTATTTT
j_gene: TRBJ2-5; abundance: .; v_gene: TRBV2; d_gene: TRBD2; CDR3aa: CASSPSSGQETQYF; CDR3nt: TGTGCCAGCAGTCCTTCTAGCGGCCAAGAGACCCAGTACTTC
j_gene: TRBJ2-5; abundance: few; v_gene: TRBV19; d_gene: TRBD2; CDR3aa: CASSTLSGSRETQYF; CDR3nt: TGTGCCAGTAGTACCCTTAGCGGGAGTCGAGAGACCCAGTACTTC
j_gene: TRBJ2-1; abundance: .; v_gene: TRBV6-5; d_gene: TRBD1; CDR3aa: CASSLDRGGYNEQFF; CDR3nt: TGTGCCAGCAGTTTAGACAGGGGGGGTTACAATGAGCAGTTCTTC
j_gene: TRBJ2-5; abundance: few; v_gene: TRBV4-2; d_gene: TRBD1; CDR3aa: CASSPGQGRETQYF; CDR3nt: TGTGCCAGCAGCCCGGGACAGGGGAGAGAGACCCAGTACTTC
j_gene: TRBJ2-1; abundance: .; v_gene: TRBV28; d_gene: TRBD2; CDR3aa: CASSTSGTSYNEQFF; CDR3nt: TGTGCCAGCAGTACTAGCGGCACCTCCTACAATGAGCAGTTCTTC
j_gene: TRBJ1-1; abundance: .; v_gene: TRBV18; d_gene: TRBD1; CDR3aa: CASSPGTGMNTEAFF; CDR3nt: TGTGCCAGCTCTCCAGGGACAGGAATGAACACTGAAGCTTTCTTT
j_gene: TRBJ2-3; abundance: .; v_gene: TRBV21-1; d_gene: .; CDR3aa: CASSKVGWLAGYGGPDTQYF; CDR3nt: TGTGCCAGCAGCAAAGTAGGTTGGCTAGCAGGGTACGGGGGTCCAGATACGCAGTATTTT
j_gene: TRBJ2-5; abundance: .; v_gene: TRBV2; d_gene: TRBD1; CDR3aa: CASSGQGIETQYF; CDR3nt: TGTGCCAGCAGTGGACAGGGAATAGAGACCCAGTACTTC
j_gene: TRBJ1-2; abundance: few; v_gene: TRBV29-1; d_gene: TRBD1; CDR3aa: CSVEDRAYGYTF; CDR3nt: TGCAGCGTTGAGGACAGGGCCTATGGCTACACCTTC
j_gene: TRBJ2-7; abundance: .; v_gene: TRBV28; d_gene: .; CDR3aa: CASSFSGQQYF; CDR3nt: TGTGCCAGCAGTTTTTCTGGGCAGCAGTACTTC
j_gene: TRBJ2-3; abundance: few; v_gene: TRBV11-2; d_gene: TRBD2; CDR3aa: CASSLDQAGADTQYF; CDR3nt: TGTGCCAGCAGCTTAGATCAAGCGGGGGCAGATACGCAGTATTTT
j_gene: TRBJ2-5; abundance: few; v_gene: TRBV27; d_gene: .; CDR3aa: CASSSGRRETQYF; CDR3nt: TGTGCCAGCAGTTCAGGGCGGCGGGAGACCCAGTACTTC
j_gene: TRBJ1-1; abundance: .; v_gene: TRBV18; d_gene: .; CDR3aa: CASSLDSNTEAFF; CDR3nt: TGTGCCAGCTCACTGGACTCGAACACTGAAGCTTTCTTT
j_gene: TRBJ2-3; abundance: few; v_gene: TRBV29-1; d_gene: .; CDR3aa: CSVGGQSRIAQYF; CDR3nt: TGCAGCGTCGGCGGACAGTCCCGAATTGCGCAGTATTTT
j_gene: TRBJ2-3; abundance: .; v_gene: TRBV5-1; d_gene: TRBD1; CDR3aa: CASSTGTGRIDTQYF; CDR3nt: TGCGCCAGCAGCACCGGGACAGGGAGGATAGATACGCAGTATTTT
j_gene: TRBJ1-1; abundance: few; v_gene: TRBV5-4; d_gene: .; CDR3aa: CASSSSGVNTEAFF; CDR3nt: TGTGCCAGCAGCTCCAGCGGCGTGAACACTGAAGCTTTCTTT
j_gene: TRBJ2-1; abundance: few; v_gene: TRBV28; d_gene: TRBD2; CDR3aa: CASSLSGTSSFF; CDR3nt: TGTGCCAGCAGTTTGTCCGGGACTAGCTCGTTCTTC
j_gene: TRBJ2-4; abundance: .; v_gene: TRBV10-3; d_gene: .; CDR3aa: CAISESFGRRNIQYF; CDR3nt: TGTGCCATCAGTGAGTCGTTTGGCCGGAGGAACATTCAGTACTTC
j_gene: TRBJ2-7; abundance: .; v_gene: TRBV18; d_gene: .; CDR3aa: CASSTRTAANSYEQYF; CDR3nt: TGTGCCAGCTCAACGCGGACTGCCGCGAACTCCTACGAGCAGTACTTC
j_gene: TRBJ2-2; abundance: .; v_gene: TRBV5-1; d_gene: .; CDR3aa: CASRPDRPTGELFF; CDR3nt: TGCGCCAGCAGACCCGACAGGCCCACCGGGGAGCTGTTTTTT
j_gene: TRBJ2-1; abundance: few; v_gene: TRBV2; d_gene: .; CDR3aa: CASSEEGVGYNEQFF; CDR3nt: TGTGCCAGCAGTGAGGAGGGAGTCGGTTACAATGAGCAGTTCTTC
j_gene: TRBJ2-1; abundance: few; v_gene: TRBV10-3; d_gene: TRBD2; CDR3aa: CAISKTSGKYNEQFF; CDR3nt: TGTGCCATCAGTAAGACTAGCGGGAAGTACAATGAGCAGTTCTTC
j_gene: TRBJ2-2; abundance: .; v_gene: TRBV4-1; d_gene: TRBD1; CDR3aa: CASSIEGGQGATGELFF; CDR3nt: TGCGCCAGCAGCATTGAAGGGGGACAGGGCGCCACCGGGGAGCTGTTTTTT
j_gene: TRBJ2-2; abundance: few; v_gene: TRBV7-3; d_gene: TRBD2; CDR3aa: CASSLAGTNTGELFF; CDR3nt: TGTGCCAGCAGCCTAGCGGGTACGAACACCGGGGAGCTGTTTTTT
j_gene: TRBJ2-7; abundance: .; v_gene: TRBV7-3; d_gene: .; CDR3aa: CASSFITSSEQYF; CDR3nt: TGTGCCAGCAGCTTCATTACTAGCTCCGAGCAGTACTTC
j_gene: TRBJ1-2; abundance: .; v_gene: TRBV30; d_gene: TRBD1; CDR3aa: CAWRHQRTGVDGYTF; CDR3nt: TGTGCCTGGAGACACCAAAGGACAGGGGTCGACGGCTACACCTTC
j_gene: TRBJ2-2; abundance: .; v_gene: TRBV7-2; d_gene: TRBD1; CDR3aa: CASSVDRGRTGELFF; CDR3nt: TGTGCCAGCAGCGTGGACAGGGGAAGGACCGGGGAGCTGTTTTTT
j_gene: TRBJ1-2; abundance: .; v_gene: TRBV30; d_gene: .; CDR3aa: CAWSPDPTVWPTF; CDR3nt: TGTGCCTGGAGTCCCGATCCGACAGTTTGGCCCACCTTC
j_gene: TRBJ1-2; abundance: many; v_gene: TRBV7-9; d_gene: .; CDR3aa: CASSLSYGYTF; CDR3nt: TGTGCCAGCAGCCTGAGCTATGGCTACACCTTC